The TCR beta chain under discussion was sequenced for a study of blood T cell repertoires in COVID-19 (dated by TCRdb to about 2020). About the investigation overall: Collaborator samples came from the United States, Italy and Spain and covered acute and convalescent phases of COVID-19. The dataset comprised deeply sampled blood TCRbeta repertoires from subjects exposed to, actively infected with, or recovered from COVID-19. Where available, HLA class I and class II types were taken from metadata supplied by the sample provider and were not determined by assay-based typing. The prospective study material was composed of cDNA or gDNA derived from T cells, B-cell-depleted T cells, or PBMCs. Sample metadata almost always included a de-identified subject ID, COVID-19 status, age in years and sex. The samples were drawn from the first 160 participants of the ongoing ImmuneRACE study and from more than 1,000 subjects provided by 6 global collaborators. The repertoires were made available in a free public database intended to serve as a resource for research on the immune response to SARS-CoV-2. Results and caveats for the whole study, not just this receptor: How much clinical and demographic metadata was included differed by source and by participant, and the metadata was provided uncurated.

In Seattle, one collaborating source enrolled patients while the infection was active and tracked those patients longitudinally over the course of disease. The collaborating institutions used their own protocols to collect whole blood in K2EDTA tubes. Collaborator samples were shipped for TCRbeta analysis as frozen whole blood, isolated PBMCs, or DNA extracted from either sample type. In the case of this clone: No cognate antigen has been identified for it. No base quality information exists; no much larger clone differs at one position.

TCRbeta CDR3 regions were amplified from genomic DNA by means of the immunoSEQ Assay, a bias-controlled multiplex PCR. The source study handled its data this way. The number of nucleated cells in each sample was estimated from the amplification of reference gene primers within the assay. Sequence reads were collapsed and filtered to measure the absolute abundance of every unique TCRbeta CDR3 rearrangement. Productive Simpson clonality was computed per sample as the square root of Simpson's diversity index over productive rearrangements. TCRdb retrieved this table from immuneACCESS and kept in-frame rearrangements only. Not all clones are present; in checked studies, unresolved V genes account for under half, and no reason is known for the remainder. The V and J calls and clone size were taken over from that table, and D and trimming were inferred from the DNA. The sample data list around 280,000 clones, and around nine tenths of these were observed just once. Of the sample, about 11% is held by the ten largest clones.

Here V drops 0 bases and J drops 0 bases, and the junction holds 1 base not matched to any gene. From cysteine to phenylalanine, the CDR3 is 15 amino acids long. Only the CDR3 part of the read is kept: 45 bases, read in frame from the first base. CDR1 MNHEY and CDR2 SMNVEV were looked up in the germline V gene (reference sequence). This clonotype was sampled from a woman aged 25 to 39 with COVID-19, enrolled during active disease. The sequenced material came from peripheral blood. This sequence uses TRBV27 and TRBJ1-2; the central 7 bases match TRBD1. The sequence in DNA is TGTGCCAGCAGTTTATCCGGGACAGCTAACTATGGCTACACCTTC. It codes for CASSLSGTANYGYTF.